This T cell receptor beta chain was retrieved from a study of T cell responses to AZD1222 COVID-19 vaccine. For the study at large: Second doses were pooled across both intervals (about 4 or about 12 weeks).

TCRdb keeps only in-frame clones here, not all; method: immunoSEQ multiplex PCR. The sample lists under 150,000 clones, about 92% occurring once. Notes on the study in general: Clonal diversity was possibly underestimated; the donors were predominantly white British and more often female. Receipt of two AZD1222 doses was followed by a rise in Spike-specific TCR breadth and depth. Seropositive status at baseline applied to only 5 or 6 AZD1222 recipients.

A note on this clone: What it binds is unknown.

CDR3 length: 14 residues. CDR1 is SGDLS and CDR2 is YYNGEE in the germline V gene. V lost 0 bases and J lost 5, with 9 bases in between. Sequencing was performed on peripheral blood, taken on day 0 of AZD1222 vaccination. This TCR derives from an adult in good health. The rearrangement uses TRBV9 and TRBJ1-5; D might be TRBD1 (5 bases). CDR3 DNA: TGTGCCAGCAGCGTAGGAGGGGTTGATCAGCCCCAGCATTTT. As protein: CASSVGGVDQPQHF.